Listed below are T cell receptor beta chains from one sample, sequenced in a study of CD8 T cells in Susac syndrome. Using its own MiXCR run on the immunoSEQ multiplex PCR reads, TCRdb lists one record per CDR3 protein. The table has approximately 260,000 distinct CDR3 sequences, 90% to 96% seen once; the top ten hold 0.08% to 0.11%. Specimen: CD4+ T cells from PBMCs. These receptors all come from a human donor with Susac syndrome. Each CDR3 is given with its conserved first and last residue. A D gene is named only where the DNA matches it firmly. Part of the rows lack a size; the others show once, few, many or a class for expanded clones.

j_call	v_call	d_call	clone_size	cdr3_aa	cdr3_nt
TRBJ2-5	TRBV11-3	TRBD1	-	CASSRRDREETQYF	TGTGCCAGCAGCCGCCGGGACAGGGAAGAGACCCAGTACTTC
TRBJ1-2	TRBV2	-	-	CASSVRGRSNYGYTF	TGTGCCAGCAGTGTCAGGGGCAGATCTAACTATGGCTACACCTTC
TRBJ2-7	TRBV5-6	-	-	CASRFGQLSSYEQYF	TGTGCCAGCAGATTCGGCCAGTTAAGCTCCTACGAGCAGTACTTC
TRBJ1-1	TRBV28	-	-	CASSGRLMNTEAFF	TGTGCCAGCAGCGGACGGCTAATGAACACTGAAGCTTTCTTT
TRBJ2-7	TRBV19	TRBD2	-	CASSSTSANYEQYF	TGTGCCAGTAGTTCAACTAGCGCTAACTACGAGCAGTACTTC
TRBJ2-5	TRBV20-1	TRBD2	-	CSSGHPAGGWMRETQYF	TGCAGTTCTGGACATCCAGCGGGAGGGTGGATGAGAGAGACCCAGTACTTC
TRBJ2-3	TRBV20-1	-	-	CSAKGNTQYF	TGCAGTGCTAAGGGGAATACGCAGTATTTT
TRBJ2-1	TRBV7-9	TRBD2	-	CASSTQREEVYEQFF	TGTGCCAGCAGCACTCAGCGGGAGGAGGTCTATGAGCAGTTCTTC
TRBJ2-5	TRBV6-1	-	-	CASSETLVETQYF	TGTGCCAGCAGTGAAACCTTGGTGGAGACCCAGTACTTC
TRBJ2-7	TRBV11-2	-	-	CASSLAGQNYEQYF	TGTGCCAGCAGCTTAGCCGGACAGAACTACGAGCAGTACTTC
TRBJ2-1	TRBV28	TRBD2	-	CASSGTSGSDEQFF	TGTGCCAGCAGCGGGACTAGCGGGAGCGATGAGCAGTTCTTC
TRBJ2-3	TRBV4-2	-	-	CASSYSDGGTDTQYF	TGTGCCAGCAGCTACTCAGATGGGGGCACAGATACGCAGTATTTT
TRBJ1-2	TRBV18	-	once	CASSPNRDGESYTF	TGTGCCAGCTCACCTAACCGGGACGGAGAATCCTACACCTTC
TRBJ1-2	TRBV19	TRBD1	-	CASNAGGLYGYTF	TGTGCCAGTAATGCAGGGGGGCTCTATGGCTACACCTTC
TRBJ2-1	TRBV6-5	-	-	CASSYPPSRVGFNEQFF	TGTGCCAGCAGTTACCCCCCCTCCCGGGTGGGGTTCAATGAGCAGTTCTTC
TRBJ2-2	TRBV12-3/TRBV12-4	TRBD1	-	CASRSTGTNTGELFF	TGTGCCAGCAGGTCGACAGGGACAAACACCGGGGAGCTGTTTTTT
TRBJ2-7	TRBV20-1	-	once	CSARDYGQISYEQYF	TGCAGTGCTAGAGATTACGGACAGATTTCCTACGAGCAGTACTTC
TRBJ2-5	TRBV11-2	TRBD2	-	CASRSIAGAQTQYF	TGTGCCAGCAGGTCTATAGCGGGGGCCCAGACCCAGTACTTC